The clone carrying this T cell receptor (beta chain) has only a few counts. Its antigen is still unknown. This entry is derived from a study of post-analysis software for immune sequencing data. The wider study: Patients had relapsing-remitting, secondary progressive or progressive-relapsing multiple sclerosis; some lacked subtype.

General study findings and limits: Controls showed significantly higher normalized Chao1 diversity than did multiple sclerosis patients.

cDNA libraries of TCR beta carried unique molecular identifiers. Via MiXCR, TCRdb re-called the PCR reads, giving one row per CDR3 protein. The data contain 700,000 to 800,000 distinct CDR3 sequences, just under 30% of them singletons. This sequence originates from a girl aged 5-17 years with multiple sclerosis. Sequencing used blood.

The CDR3 DNA is TGTGCCAGCAGTTCGACTAGCGGGGACTCCTACGAGCAGTACTTC. Protein: CASSSTSGDSYEQYF. The J gene is TRBJ2-7, the V gene TRBV6-7, with TRBD2 identical over 11 bases. TRBV6-7 is classed as an ORF, of uncertain function. V was clipped by 4 bases and J by 0 bases; unmatched bases: 2. This CDR3 comprises 15 residues.